The present TCR beta chain was sequenced within a study of T cell responses to AZD1222 COVID-19 vaccine. Points from the study as a whole: Two doses of AZD1222 preceded a rise in Spike-specific TCR breadth and depth.

Sequencing was performed with immunoSEQ multiplex PCR; in TCRdb, only in-frame clones are kept and a portion is missing. The repertoire holds 90,000 to 150,000 clones, with 90% as singletons. CDR3 length: 13 amino acids. Trimming stripped 3 bases from V and 7 bases from J, with 13 bases between. Germline CDR1 reads SGDLS; CDR2 reads YYNGEE. Points on this clone: The target antigen is unknown.

The receptor comes from an adult who received the MenACWY meningococcal vaccine as a control. The genes are TRBV9 and TRBJ1-1; possible D gene TRBD1, 6 bases. Sequencing was performed on peripheral blood, taken 28 days after the second dose of the MenACWY control vaccine. The CDR3 DNA is TGTGCCAGCAGCGCACCGGGACACGGTGAAGCTTTCTTT. Encoded protein: CASSAPGHGEAFF.